This TCR beta chain was sequenced for a study of shared clonotypes between healthy human individuals. V lost 0 bases and J 4 bases, leaving 12 bases between the germline ends. Germline V gene data show CDR1 as LNHNV and CDR2 as YYDKDF (reference sequence). The CDR3 loop spans 16 amino acids. All donors were Caucasian adults living in Nashville, Tennessee. The repertoire was sequenced with immunoSEQ multiplex PCR; TCRdb's copy has only in-frame clones and lacks some. Of around 980,000 clones in the sample, more than 75% are singletons; the top ten hold roughly 0.65%. Sequenced input: memory CD4+ T cells from PBMCs. Specified subset: CD45RA-negative fraction. The chain employs TRBV15 and TRBJ1-4; D ambiguous. This TCR was sampled from a man aged 18 to 29 in good health. Some clones in this sample may be carry-over from other donors' samples. The CDR3 sequence is CATSREVRRINEKLFF. In nucleotides, the CDR3 is TGTGCCACCAGCAGAGAAGTTCGGCGGATTAATGAAAAACTGTTTTTT.